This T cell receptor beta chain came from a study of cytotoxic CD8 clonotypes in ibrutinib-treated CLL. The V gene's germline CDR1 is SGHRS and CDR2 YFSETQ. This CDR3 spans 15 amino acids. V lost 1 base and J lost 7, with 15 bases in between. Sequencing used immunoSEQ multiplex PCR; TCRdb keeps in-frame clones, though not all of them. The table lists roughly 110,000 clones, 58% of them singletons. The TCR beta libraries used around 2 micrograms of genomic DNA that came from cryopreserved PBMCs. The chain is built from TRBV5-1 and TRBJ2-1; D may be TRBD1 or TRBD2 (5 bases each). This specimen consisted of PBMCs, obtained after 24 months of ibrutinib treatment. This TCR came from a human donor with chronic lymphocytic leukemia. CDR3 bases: TGCGCCAGCAGCTTGTCCGGGGCCGAAAGGAATGAGCAGTTCTTC. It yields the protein CASSLSGAERNEQFF.